The sequence of this T cell receptor (beta chain) was determined in a study of regulatory T cells in long-lasting Graves disease. There are many counts of this clonotype. Its antigen is unidentified. V lost 0 bases to trimming and J lost 6 bases, with 8 bases between them. The CDR3 is made up of 13 amino acids. The germline V gene has CDR1 SGHDT and CDR2 YYEEEE. Construction of TCR beta libraries relied on iRepertoire HTBI primers and on Arm-PCR targeting CDR3 regions. One entry per CDR3 protein, called by TCRdb with MiXCR from the multiplex PCR reads. This repertoire shows some 220,000 distinct CDR3 sequences, approximately 18% found once; its top ten account for around 11%. General study results and limits: With approximately 2,800 shared public clonotypes, persistent patients exceeded new patients, who shared 950 to 1,000.

Time point denoted: newly diagnosed GD, antithyroid drugs for less than 3 months. Scientists built the TCR library using RNA that was extracted from PBMCs. The diagnosis of Graves' disease used American Thyroid Association guidelines. In addition, the sample was reused for a study of T cells in Graves' hyperthyroidism and ophthalmopathy. As that report states: With a duration under 2 months, the hyperthyroidism was newly diagnosed in patients aged 18 to 65.

The rearrangement uses TRBV5-6 and TRBJ2-3; D remains ambiguous. Sequencing used peripheral blood mononuclear cells (PBMCs), obtained at new diagnosis, from a patient treated with antithyroid drugs. The receptor was isolated from a woman aged 25 to 45 with Graves disease. The CDR3 bases are TGTGCCAGCAGCTTGGTAAAGGAGGATACGCAGTATTTT. Translation: CASSLVKEDTQYF. Drawing the rest from reference TRBV5-6 and TRBJ2-3, the complete variable domain is DAGVTQSPTHLIKTRGQQVTLRCSPKSGHDTVSWYQQALGQGPQFIFQYYEEEERQRGNFPDRFSGHQFPNYSSELNVNALLLGDSALYLCASSLVKEDTQYFGPGTRLTVL.